This T cell receptor (beta chain) was documented in a study of blood T cell repertoires in COVID-19. CDR3 length: 14 amino acids. CDR1 and CDR2 (germline): SGHTA, FQGTGA. Trimming shortened V by 4 bases and J by 6 bases, and 12 bases separated the two germline ends. Only in-frame clones appear in the TCRdb table, and some are missing; sequencing was by immunoSEQ multiplex PCR. The data show 160,000 or so clones, roughly 87% seen once. Sequenced sample: peripheral blood. V usage is TRBV7-3 and J usage is TRBJ2-2; D may be TRBD1 (7 bases). The receptor comes from a woman in her sixties or seventies who had recovered from COVID-19. The CDR3 DNA follows: TGTGCCAGCAGCTCTCAGGGGGGAGCCGGGGAGCTGTTTTTT. This gives the protein CASSSQGGAGELFF.